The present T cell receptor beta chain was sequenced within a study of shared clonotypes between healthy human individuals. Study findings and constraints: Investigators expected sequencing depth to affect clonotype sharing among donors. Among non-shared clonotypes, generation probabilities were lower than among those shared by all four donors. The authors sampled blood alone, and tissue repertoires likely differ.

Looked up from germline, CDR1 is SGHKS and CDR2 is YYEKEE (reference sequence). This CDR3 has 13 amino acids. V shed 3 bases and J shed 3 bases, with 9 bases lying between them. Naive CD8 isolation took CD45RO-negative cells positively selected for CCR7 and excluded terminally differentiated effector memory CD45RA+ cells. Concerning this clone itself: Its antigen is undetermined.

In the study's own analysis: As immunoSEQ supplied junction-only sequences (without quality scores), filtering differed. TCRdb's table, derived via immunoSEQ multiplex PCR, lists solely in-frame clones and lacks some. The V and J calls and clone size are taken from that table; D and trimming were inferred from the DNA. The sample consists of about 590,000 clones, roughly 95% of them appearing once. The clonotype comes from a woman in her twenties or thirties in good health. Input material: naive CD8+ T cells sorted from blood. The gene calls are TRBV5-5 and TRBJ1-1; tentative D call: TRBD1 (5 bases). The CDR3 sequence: CASSWMGDTEAFF. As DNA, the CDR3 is TGTGCCAGCAGCTGGATGGGGGACACTGAAGCTTTCTTT.